Each of the 27 T cell receptor beta chains below was sequenced from the same sample in a study of OX40 agonist ivuxolimab in advanced cancers. Profiled with immunoSEQ multiplex PCR; TCRdb holds only in-frame clones, not every one. Of tens of thousands of clones listed, about 88% are singletons. The sequencing used CD4+ or CD8+ T cells sorted from blood, collected in a trial of the OX40 agonist ivuxolimab. All receptors come from an adult with an advanced solid tumor such as melanoma, head and neck, liver or kidney cancer.

With regard to this clone: The identical CDR3 is also encoded by other nucleotide sequences in the sample. The gene calls are TRBV20-1 and TRBJ1-2; TRBD1 is a possible D gene (5 bases). CDR1 and CDR2 from the germline V gene are DFQATT and SNEGSKA (reference sequence). The CDR3 length is 11 residues. Between the trimmed V and J ends, which lost 5 bases and 8 bases, there was a span of 12 bases. CDR3 in amino acids: CSAPDTYGYTF. CDR3 nucleotide sequence: TGCAGTGCTCCGGACACCTACGGCTACACCTTC.

V usage is TRBV6-1 and J usage is TRBJ2-1; TRBD1 matches 8 bases. The CDR3 contains 15 residues. The ends lost 3 bases at V and 2 bases at J; junction bases unmatched: 3. Germline V gene lookup returns CDR1 MNHNS and CDR2 SASEGT. The CDR3 nucleotides read TGTGCCAGCAGTGACGGACAGGGACCCTACAATGAGCAGTTCTTC. Amino acids: CASSDGQGPYNEQFF.

This chain joins TRBV4-2 and TRBJ2-3; D is ambiguous. Germline values: CDR1 LGHNA, CDR2 YNFKEQ. V lost 1 base and J 6 bases, leaving 14 bases between the germline ends. This CDR3 region has 15 residues. CDR3 sequence: CASSQGELVDDTQYF. CDR3 DNA sequence: TGTGCCAGCAGCCAAGGCGAGCTAGTCGATGATACGCAGTATTTT.

The chain's CDR3 is CASSFGQVNEQFF. The DNA for the CDR3 is TGTGCCAGCAGCTTCGGGCAGGTGAATGAGCAGTTCTTC. V is TRBV5-6 and J is TRBJ2-1; no definite D call. The CDR3 has 13 amino acids. Germline V gives CDR1 SGHDT, CDR2 YYEEEE. The V end lost 2 bases, the J end lost 7 bases, and 10 bases lay between the germline ends. The whole variable domain, remainder taken from reference TRBV5-6 and TRBJ2-1, is DAGVTQSPTHLIKTRGQQVTLRCSPKSGHDTVSWYQQALGQGPQFIFQYYEEEERQRGNFPDRFSGHQFPNYSSELNVNALLLGDSALYLCASSFGQVNEQFFGPGTRLTVL.

The chain uses TRBV28 and TRBJ2-7; 8 positions match TRBD1. V shed 1 base, J shed 3 bases, and the junction held 8 bases outside the gene matches. The germline CDR1 and CDR2 sequences are MDHEN and SYDVKM. The CDR3 runs 16 residues. CDR3 amino acids: CASSLLGTGGVYEQYF. Here the CDR3 DNA reads TGTGCCAGCAGTTTATTGGGGACAGGAGGCGTCTACGAGCAGTACTTC.

Only a few counts were recorded for this clone. V gene TRBV7-2 combines with J gene TRBJ1-2; the D is unclear. Germline CDR1 and CDR2: SGHTA and FQGNSA. CDR3 length: 11 amino acids. The V end lost 4 bases, the J end lost 10 bases, and 10 bases lay between the germline ends. In DNA form, the CDR3 reads TGTGCCAGCAGCTCTTCGACGGTCTACACCTTC. Protein sequence: CASSSSTVYTF.

This sequence joins TRBV5-6 and TRBJ1-5; no firm D call. The germline CDR1 and CDR2 sequences are SGHDT and YYEEEE. V lost 0 bases to trimming and J lost 0 bases, with 7 bases between them. The CDR3 is made up of 15 amino acids. The CDR3 region has the DNA TGTGCCAGCAGCTTGGGGGGAAATAGCAATCAGCCCCAGCATTTT. This translates into CASSLGGNSNQPQHF.

The chain links TRBV7-9 to TRBJ1-1, with D unclear. V lost 8 bases, J lost 1 base, and 11 bases lay in between. Per germline, CDR1 SEHNR and CDR2 FQNEAQ (reference sequence). This CDR3 spans 13 amino acids. Here the CDR3 reads CASEQLKNTEAFF. The CDR3 nucleotides are TGTGCCAGCGAACAGCTGAAGAACACTGAAGCTTTCTTT.

The genes are TRBV2 and TRBJ2-1; either TRBD1 or TRBD2 may supply D (5 bases each). Trimming removed 8 bases from V and 6 bases from J, with 17 bases in between. This CDR3 is 14 amino acids long. Germline V gives CDR1 SNHLY, CDR2 FYNNEI. DNA for the CDR3: TGTGCCAGCCTCCCAGGGACCGGTTCCAATGAGCAGTTCTTC. It encodes CASLPGTGSNEQFF. The full variable domain, in which reference TRBV2 and TRBJ2-1 provide the parts outside the CDR3, is EPEVTQTPSHQVTQMGQEVILRCVPISNHLYFYWYRQILGQKVEFLVSFYNNEISEKSEIFDDQFSVERPDGSNFTLKIRSTKLEDSAMYFCASLPGTGSNEQFFGPGTRLTVL.

V gene TRBV5-1 combines with J gene TRBJ2-3; 7 bases are a match to TRBD2. The CDR3 extends over 15 amino acids. Germline V gives CDR1 SGHRS, CDR2 YFSETQ. V was clipped by 0 bases and J by 4 bases; unmatched bases: 5. Written as DNA, the CDR3 is TGCGCCAGCAGCTTGGTTGCGGGAGCTTCAGATACGCAGTATTTT. It encodes CASSLVAGASDTQYF.

The V call is TRBV28, the J call TRBJ2-7; D gene uncertain. The germline CDR1 and CDR2 sequences are MDHEN and SYDVKM. CDR3 length: 11 amino acids. Trimming left V 9 bases short and J 3 bases short, with 9 bases between. CDR3 bases: TGTGCCAGTACCGGGTTCTACGAGCAGTACTTC. It encodes CASTGFYEQYF.

The V and J genes are TRBV5-8 and TRBJ2-2; 8 bases match TRBD1. The trim removed 5 bases at V and 5 bases at J, leaving 14 bases unmatched. There are 17 residues in the CDR3. From germline, CDR1 is SGHTS and CDR2 YDEGEE. Here the CDR3 DNA reads TGTGCCAGCAGGGACGCGATCCAGGGGGCCGGTACCGGGGAGCTGTTTTTT. This codes for CASRDAIQGAGTGELFF. Using reference TRBV5-8 and TRBJ2-2 for the parts outside the CDR3, the full variable domain is EAGVTQSPTHLIKTRGQQATLRCSPISGHTSVYWYQQALGLGLQFLLWYDEGEERNRGNFPPRFSGRQFPNYSSELNVNALELEDSALYLCASRDAIQGAGTGELFFGEGSRLTVL.

The CDR3 sequence: CASRYDTEQYF. CDR3 nucleotides: TGTGCCAGCAGATACGATACCGAGCAGTACTTC. This chain connects TRBV28 to TRBJ2-7; D unresolved. Germline values: CDR1 MDHEN, CDR2 SYDVKM. This CDR3 has 11 residues. The ends were cut back, 6 bases at V and 6 bases at J, with 9 bases in the middle.

This chain uses TRBV18 with TRBJ2-7; D is undetermined. CDR3 length: 16 amino acids. Trimming removed 0 bases from V and 0 bases from J, with 12 bases in between. The germline CDR1 and CDR2 sequences are KGHSH and LQKENI. CDR3 nucleotides: TGTGCCAGCTCACCACCGAGTTCCGAGAGCTCCTACGAGCAGTACTTC. It is translated as CASSPPSSESSYEQYF.

The chain is built from TRBV7-9 and TRBJ2-1; unclear D gene. Trimming cost V 5 bases and J 7 bases, with 9 bases left between them. CDR3 length: 12 amino acids. Looked up from germline, CDR1 is SEHNR and CDR2 is FQNEAQ (reference sequence). The CDR3 sequence: CASSPLSNEQFF. CDR3 DNA sequence: TGTGCCAGCAGCCCCTTGTCGAATGAGCAGTTCTTC.

There are a few counts of this clone. This sequence joins TRBV2 and TRBJ1-2; no clear D gene. CDR3 length equals 14 residues. Germline values: CDR1 SNHLY, CDR2 FYNNEI. The V and J ends lost 5 bases and 1 base respectively, with 11 bases between them. CDR3 in DNA: TGTGCCAGCAGTCTGAGCTACCTTAACTATGGCTACACCTTC. Amino acid sequence: CASSLSYLNYGYTF.

The chain recombines TRBV5-5 with TRBJ2-7, with D possibly TRBD2 on 6 matching bases. V lost 4 bases to trimming and J lost 0 bases, with 11 bases between them. The length of the CDR3 is 14 residues. Germline CDR1 and CDR2: SGHKS and YYEKEE (reference sequence). The CDR3 DNA reads TGTGCCAGCAGCGCGGGACCGAGCTCCTACGAGCAGTACTTC. Encoded protein: CASSAGPSSYEQYF.

The chain employs TRBV27 and TRBJ2-2; 7 bases fit TRBD2. V shed 1 base and J 5 bases; nucleotides not matched to a gene: 7. Germline CDR1 is MNHEY and CDR2 is SMNVEV (reference sequence). The CDR3 is 16 amino acids. DNA of the CDR3: TGTGCCAGCAGTTTATACGGGGGAGGGCCAACCGGGGAGCTGTTTTTT. This encodes CASSLYGGGPTGELFF.

The chain employs TRBV5-1 and TRBJ2-1; TRBD2 matches at 15 bases. The V gene's germline CDR1 is SGHRS and CDR2 YFSETQ. The trim removed 3 bases at V and 9 bases at J, leaving 10 bases unmatched. This CDR3 region has 17 residues. The CDR3 DNA is TGCGCCAGCAGCTCACCCCTAGGGACTAGCGGGAGGACTGAGCAGTTCTTC. Protein product: CASSSPLGTSGRTEQFF.

CDR3 nucleotides: TGTGCTAGTGGTTATCCCCATGAGCAGTTCTTC. Translation: CASGYPHEQFF. The V call is TRBV12-5, the J call TRBJ2-1, with D hard to call. Trimming stripped 4 bases from V and 8 bases from J, with 6 bases between. CDR1 and CDR2 from the germline V gene are LGHNT and FRNRAP. The length of the CDR3 is 11 residues.

The J gene is TRBJ2-1, the V gene TRBV15; 8 nucleotides line up with TRBD2. Losses at the gene ends were 8 bases for V and 0 bases for J; bases not matched to a gene: 9. The CDR3 sequence is 16 residues long. CDR1 and CDR2 (germline): LNHNV, YYDKDF (reference sequence). This CDR3 is CATSILAEPSYNEQFF. The CDR3 DNA follows: TGTGCCACCTCTATACTAGCGGAGCCCTCCTACAATGAGCAGTTCTTC.

The chain uses TRBV2 and TRBJ1-2, with TRBD1 matching 9 bases. V was clipped by 3 bases and J by 6 bases; unmatched bases: 8. Germline CDR1 SNHLY, CDR2 FYNNEI. The CDR3 loop spans 15 amino acids. This chain's CDR3 is CASSDGTGPPNGYTF. The CDR3, as DNA: TGTGCCAGCAGTGATGGGACAGGGCCCCCGAATGGCTACACCTTC. The entire variable domain, with the rest obtained from reference TRBV2 and TRBJ1-2, is as follows: EPEVTQTPSHQVTQMGQEVILRCVPISNHLYFYWYRQILGQKVEFLVSFYNNEISEKSEIFDDQFSVERPDGSNFTLKIRSTKLEDSAMYFCASSDGTGPPNGYTFGSGTRLTVV.

This chain connects TRBV5-1 to TRBJ2-2; D remains unclear. This CDR3 region has 15 residues. V was cut by 2 bases and J by 0 bases, with 8 bases left in between. CDR1 and CDR2 (germline): SGHRS, YFSETQ. CDR3 in DNA: TGCGCCAGCAGCTTAGGAGTCACGAACACCGGGGAGCTGTTTTTT. It encodes CASSLGVTNTGELFF.

V gene TRBV7-2 combines with J gene TRBJ2-1; TRBD2 matches at 7 bases. Germline V gene data show CDR1 as SGHTA and CDR2 as FQGNSA. This CDR3 spans 15 amino acids. V shed 5 bases and J 6 bases; nucleotides not matched to a gene: 10. The CDR3 DNA follows: TGTGCCAGCAGCAGACGGGAGGATGGGGGCAATGAGCAGTTCTTC. Translation: CASSRREDGGNEQFF.

The gene calls are TRBV6-6 and TRBJ1-1; 7 bases match TRBD1. The CDR3 runs 15 residues. Germline assignment: CDR1 MNHNY and CDR2 SVGAGI (reference sequence). V lost 1 base, J lost 0 bases, and 2 bases stayed unmatched. CDR3 in amino acids: CASSYFTGVNTEAFF. The CDR3 DNA reads TGTGCCAGCAGTTACTTTACAGGGGTGAACACTGAAGCTTTCTTT.

This chain links TRBV28 with TRBJ1-2; D call uncertain. Between the trimmed V and J ends, which lost 3 bases and 8 bases, there was a span of 7 bases. This CDR3 is built from 11 residues. CDR1 is MDHEN and CDR2 is SYDVKM in the germline V gene. CDR3 coding DNA: TGTGCCAGCAGTTTCCGGTTGGGCTACACCTTC. Translated: CASSFRLGYTF.

The chain recombines TRBV7-9 with TRBJ1-2; 12 bases fit TRBD1. V was pared by 3 bases and J by 7 bases, with 6 bases of the junction left unmatched. Germline CDR1 reads SEHNR; CDR2 reads FQNEAQ (reference sequence). CDR3 length: 15 amino acids. DNA for the CDR3: TGTGCCAGCAGCTTTCCGGGACAGGGGGCCGGTGGCTACACCTTC. Translating gives CASSFPGQGAGGYTF.